The 20 T cell receptor beta chains presented below share a single source sample, sequenced in a study of post-analysis software for immune sequencing data (dated by TCRdb to the mid-2010s). No antigens are known for them. Libraries were prepared through PCR. Sequenced on an Illumina HiSeq 2500. To reduce PCR and sequencing biases, unique molecular identifiers were built into the TCR beta cDNA libraries. TCRdb applied fastp at Q25 and MiXCR to the public reads, then kept only in-frame beta chains. Each CDR3 protein appears once, grouped with its most common genes and DNA. Across this sample there are 650,000 to 850,000 distinct CDR3 sequences, with roughly 50% seen only once. The ten largest clones capture 4.6% of the sample. General conclusions and limits of the study: Significantly higher frequencies in patients than in controls were found for roughly 5 TRBV segments, including TRBV5-6, TRBV5-1 and TRBV20-1.

Material: blood. The origin of the receptors is a girl aged 10-17 years with multiple sclerosis.

A few counts support this clonotype. The chain combines TRBV5-1 with TRBJ2-6, with TRBD2 matching over 8 bases. The CDR3 is 18 amino acids. Losses at the gene ends were 4 bases for V and 3 bases for J; bases not matched to a gene: 12. Germline CDR1 and CDR2: SGHRS and YFSETQ. CDR3: CASSPGVGGVIGANVLTF. The CDR3 DNA sequence: TGCGCCAGCAGCCCTGGCGTCGGGGGGGTGATTGGGGCCAACGTCCTGACTTTC.

V gene TRBV15 combines with J gene TRBJ1-4; possibly TRBD1 for D (5 bases). Germline CDR1 reads LNHNV; CDR2 reads YYDKDF (reference sequence). The CDR3 contains 16 residues. Between the trimmed V and J ends, which lost 0 bases and 4 bases, there was a span of 12 bases. The CDR3 nucleotides are TGTGCCACCAGCAGAGATCCCCGGACATTTAATGAAAAACTGTTTTTT. Translating gives CATSRDPRTFNEKLFF.

The V gene is TRBV7-2, the J gene TRBJ2-5; 8 positions agree with TRBD2. The end of the DNA is better explained by TRBJ2-7, so the J call may be wrong. The CDR3 loop spans 16 amino acids. Per the germline V gene, CDR1 is SGHTA and CDR2 is FQGNSA. This chain's CDR3 is CASSPLGIASGYEQYF. The CDR3 DNA sequence: TGTGCCAGCAGCCCCCTAGGGATCGCTAGCGGGTACGAGCAGTACTTC.

This clonotype has only a few counts. The rearrangement links TRBV12-3 or TRBV12-4 to TRBJ1-1, with D possibly matching TRBD1 (5 bases). V lost 3 bases and J lost 6, with 11 bases in between. This CDR3 spans 13 amino acids. The CDR3 loop reads CASSFRRDAEAFF. CDR3 bases: TGTGCCAGCAGTTTCCGGAGGGACGCTGAAGCTTTCTTT.

The chain employs TRBV29-1 and TRBJ2-3; D possibly corresponds to TRBD1 (5 bases). The CDR3 is made up of 12 amino acids. CDR1 is SQVTM and CDR2 is ANQGSEA in the germline V gene. With 2 bases removed from V and 7 bases from J, the gap between germline ends came to 10 bases. The CDR3 bases are TGCAGCGTTGAAAACCAGGGAAATACGCAGTATTTT. The encoded protein is CSVENQGNTQYF.

The chain uses TRBV20-1 and TRBJ2-4; 16 bases match TRBD2. TRBJ2-7 explains the end of the DNA better; the J call may be wrong. The CDR3 is 17 amino acids. CDR1 and CDR2 from the germline V gene are DFQATT and SNEGSKA (reference sequence). CDR3 bases: TGCAGTGCTCGACATCCGGGACTAGCGGGAGGGCCCTACGAGCAGTACTTC. Amino acids: CSARHPGLAGGPYEQYF.

The chain carries TRBV5-1 and TRBJ2-3; D is unresolved. Germline V lookup: CDR1 SGHRS, CDR2 YFSETQ. The V end lost 0 bases, the J end lost 6 bases, and 2 bases lay between the germline ends. The CDR3 is made up of 11 amino acids. CDR3 amino acids: CASSLDDTQYF. CDR3 nucleotides: TGCGCCAGCAGCTTGGATGATACGCAGTATTTT.

This clonotype appeared a single time. The chain joins TRBV29-1 to TRBJ1-2, with 8 bases that match TRBD1. The V gene end was trimmed by 6 bases and the J gene end by 5 bases; junction bases not matched to a gene: 11. Germline V CDR1 and CDR2: SQVTM, ANQGSEA. The CDR3 runs to 14 residues. The DNA for the CDR3 is TGCAGCGTCCCACGGGGACAGGCCGCATATGGCTACACCTTC. Amino acid sequence: CSVPRGQAAYGYTF.

V usage is TRBV20-1 and J usage is TRBJ2-3, with TRBD2 matching over 7 bases. The CDR3 is made up of 16 amino acids. The V gene's germline CDR1 is DFQATT and CDR2 SNEGSKA (reference sequence). After removal of 3 bases from V and 4 bases from J, the junction contained 13 bases not matched to a gene. The CDR3 sequence is CSASGVGLEGPDTQYF. The CDR3 nucleotides are TGCAGTGCTAGTGGGGTAGGACTAGAAGGACCAGATACGCAGTATTTT.

The V gene is TRBV29-1, the J gene TRBJ2-7; D unresolved. CDR3 length: 13 residues. Germline CDR1 is SQVTM and CDR2 is ANQGSEA. Trimming pared 0 bases from V and 3 bases from J, leaving 9 bases between. Here the CDR3 reads CSVEDRLNYEQYF. The CDR3 DNA is TGCAGCGTTGAAGATCGCTTAAACTACGAGCAGTACTTC.

The chain has TRBV7-3 and TRBJ2-7; 8 nucleotides agree with TRBD2. The V gene end was trimmed by 4 bases and the J gene end by 7 bases; junction bases not matched to a gene: 9. The germline CDR1 and CDR2 sequences are SGHTA and FQGTGA. The CDR3 contains 14 residues. The CDR3 here is CASSSGLGINEQYF. As DNA, the CDR3 is TGTGCCAGCAGCTCGGGACTAGGTATCAATGAGCAGTACTTC.

The chain joins TRBV20-1 to TRBJ2-7; perhaps D is TRBD1 or TRBD2 (5 bases each). V gave up 0 bases and J gave up 2 bases, with 11 bases separating them. CDR1 and CDR2 (germline): DFQATT, SNEGSKA (reference sequence). The CDR3 is made up of 14 amino acids. The chain's CDR3 is CSAREGQGAYEQYF. The CDR3 DNA is TGCAGTGCTAGAGAGGGGCAGGGAGCCTACGAGCAGTACTTC.

The gene calls are TRBV27 and TRBJ1-5; no clear D. The germline V and J ends were trimmed by 0 bases and 5 bases, with 8 bases remaining between them. The CDR3 loop spans 14 amino acids. The germline V gene has CDR1 MNHEY and CDR2 SMNVEV (reference sequence). The CDR3 loop reads CASSLSIGDQPQHF. The CDR3 bases are TGTGCCAGCAGTTTATCGATAGGTGATCAGCCCCAGCATTTT.

V is TRBV7-9 and J is TRBJ1-1; D call uncertain. The germline V gene has CDR1 SEHNR and CDR2 FQNEAQ (reference sequence). With 3 bases removed from V and 2 bases from J, the gap between germline ends came to 16 bases. The CDR3 spans 16 residues. CDR3 DNA: TGTGCCAGCAGCTTCGGAGATCGCCGGCCCAACACTGAAGCTTTCTTT. It encodes CASSFGDRRPNTEAFF. Full variable domain (rest looked up from reference TRBV7-9 and TRBJ1-1): DTGVSQNPRHKITKRGQNVTFRCDPISEHNRLYWYRQTLGQGPEFLTYFQNEAQLEKSRLLSDRFSAERPKGSFSTLEIQRTEQGDSAMYLCASSFGDRRPNTEAFFGQGTRLTVV.

The chain recombines TRBV20-1 with TRBJ2-1; 7 positions match TRBD1. Germline assignment: CDR1 DFQATT and CDR2 SNEGSKA (reference sequence). CDR3 length equals 14 residues. Trimming removed 0 bases from V and 6 bases from J; junction bases left unmatched: 5. CDR3 amino acids: CSARDPRDSNEQFF. The DNA of the CDR3 is TGCAGTGCTAGAGATCCCCGGGACAGCAATGAGCAGTTCTTC.

The chain combines TRBV20-1 with TRBJ2-1; 9 nucleotides match TRBD1. CDR3 length equals 17 residues. Per the germline V gene, CDR1 is DFQATT and CDR2 is SNEGSKA (reference sequence). V gave up 0 bases and J gave up 8 bases; unmatched junction bases: 14. The CDR3: CSAREFPRDREQDEQFF. The DNA of the CDR3 is TGCAGTGCTAGAGAGTTCCCCCGGGACAGGGAACAGGATGAGCAGTTCTTC.

The V and J genes are TRBV7-2 and TRBJ1-2, with 7 bases that match TRBD1. The CDR3 is 17 residues long. Per the germline V gene, CDR1 is SGHTA and CDR2 is FQGNSA. J gave up 6 bases and V 8 bases, and 21 bases lay outside the gene matches. The chain's CDR3 is CASQFPGTASLRHGYTF. The CDR3 coding sequence is TGTGCCAGCCAGTTCCCCGGGACAGCCTCTCTTCGGCATGGCTACACCTTC.

CDR3 residues: CSARVASGYQETQYF. The CDR3 DNA follows: TGCAGTGCTAGAGTTGCTAGCGGGTACCAAGAGACCCAGTACTTC. The chain carries TRBV20-1 and TRBJ2-5; 8 nucleotides match TRBD2. The CDR3 is made up of 15 amino acids. V lost 1 base to trimming and J lost 0 bases; unmatched junction nucleotides: 4. Germline values: CDR1 DFQATT, CDR2 SNEGSKA (reference sequence).

About this clonotype itself: At one of its ends the junction is not consistent with the germline gene, which may arise from a read error. V and J are TRBV10-2 and TRBJ2-5; TRBD2 matches at 8 bases. Germline loops: CDR1 WSHSY, CDR2 SAAADI. The CDR3 consists of 15 residues. As DNA, the CDR3 is TGCACCAGCAGGAGAGACGTAGCGGGACAAGAGACCCAGTACTTC. Translating gives CTSRRDVAGQETQYF.

This clonotype was seen a handful of times. The V and J genes are TRBV5-1 and TRBJ2-5; tentative D call: TRBD2 (5 bases). V lost 1 base, J lost 5 bases, and 12 bases lay in between. The V gene's germline CDR1 is SGHRS and CDR2 YFSETQ. The CDR3 length is 14 residues. CDR3 sequence (DNA): TGCGCCAGCAGCTTGAAAGCTGGGGAGGAGACCCAGTACTTC. Protein product: CASSLKAGEETQYF.